These 32 T cell receptor beta chains share one sample of origin, sequenced in a study of blood T cells in healthy people across ages. Then a second PCR, running about 7 to 11 cycles, was carried out with a sample-barcoded 5' primer and a J-beta primer mix. MiXCR was run by TCRdb on the 5' RACE reads, yielding one entry per CDR3 protein. The table shows approximately 790,000 distinct CDR3 sequences, with 62% occurring only once. The sequenced material came from blood. The receptors here all came from a man between 25 and 39 years old in good health.

The V call is TRBV7-2, the J call TRBJ2-5; unclear D gene. The CDR3 covers 12 residues. The germline gives CDR1 SGHTA, CDR2 FQGNSA. Trimming took off 2 bases at V and 5 bases at J, with 6 bases between the two ends. The CDR3, as DNA: TGTGCCAGCAGCTTAACGTTGGAGACCCAGTACTTC. It translates to CASSLTLETQYF.

The genes are TRBV30 and TRBJ1-2; D not resolved. The germline V gene has CDR1 GTSNPN and CDR2 SVGIG (reference sequence). V gave up 0 bases and J gave up 5 bases, with 7 bases separating them. CDR3 length equals 12 residues. The CDR3 loop reads CAWSVVGYGYTF. Written as DNA, the CDR3 is TGTGCCTGGAGTGTCGTAGGATATGGCTACACCTTC.

The J gene is TRBJ1-2, the V gene TRBV7-2; D is undetermined. Trimming took off 1 base at V and 4 bases at J, with 16 bases between the two ends. Germline V gene sequence: CDR1 SGHTA, CDR2 FQGNSA. CDR3 length: 16 amino acids. CDR3 sequence: CASSLEPPGTSYGYTF. The CDR3 region has the DNA TGTGCCAGCAGCTTAGAACCGCCAGGAACTAGCTATGGCTACACCTTC.

Concerning this clonotype itself: An end of the junction differs from the germline gene, which may be a read error. This chain links TRBV18 with TRBJ2-3; 8 nucleotides align to TRBD2. CDR1 is KGHSH and CDR2 is LQKENI in the germline V gene. This CDR3 region has 16 residues. As DNA, the CDR3 is TGTGCCAGCTCCCCACGGGAGCGGGGGAACACAGATACGCAGTATTTT. Translated, it gives CASSPRERGNTDTQYF.

V is TRBV5-1 and J is TRBJ1-2, with D hard to call. Looked up from germline, CDR1 is SGHRS and CDR2 is YFSETQ. Trimming took off 4 bases at V and 2 bases at J, with 12 bases between the two ends. The CDR3 contains 14 residues. CDR3 region: CASSIEQKNYGYTF. CDR3 bases: TGCGCCAGCAGCATCGAACAGAAGAACTATGGCTACACCTTC.

The chain recombines TRBV4-1 with TRBJ2-7; TRBD2 is a possible D gene (6 bases). TRBJ2-5 explains the end of the DNA better; the J call may be wrong. The length of the CDR3 is 17 residues. Germline values: CDR1 MGHRA, CDR2 YSYEKL. The CDR3 loop is CASSHLYRGTSVETQYF. In DNA, the CDR3 is TGCGCCAGCAGCCACCTCTACCGGGGGACTTCTGTTGAGACCCAGTACTTC.

This chain uses TRBV2 with TRBJ2-3, with 9 bases identical to TRBD1. This CDR3 is 14 amino acids long. Germline-derived CDR1 and CDR2 are SNHLY and FYNNEI. Trimming removed 6 bases from V and 2 bases from J; junction bases left unmatched: 3. The CDR3 nucleotides read TGTGCCAGCAGAGGACAGGGGCCCACAGATACGCAGTATTTT. This codes for CASRGQGPTDTQYF.

This clonotype was recorded a few times. The CDR3 region is CSARVGTSYEQYF. In DNA, the CDR3 is TGCAGTGCTAGAGTCGGCACATCCTACGAGCAGTACTTC. This rearrangement joins TRBV20-1 to TRBJ2-7; D unclear. Trimming pared 1 base from V and 1 base from J, leaving 8 bases between. The germline gives CDR1 DFQATT, CDR2 SNEGSKA (reference sequence). The CDR3 is 13 amino acids.

The chain links TRBV4-1 to TRBJ2-3; TRBD2 agrees at 10 bases. Per germline, CDR1 MGHRA and CDR2 YSYEKL. The CDR3 has 18 amino acids. With 2 bases clipped from V and 0 bases from J, the junction kept 8 bases outside the gene matches. CDR3: CASSQLSGGTASTDTQYF. The CDR3 DNA reads TGCGCCAGCAGCCAACTTAGCGGGGGGACCGCTAGCACAGATACGCAGTATTTT.

This clonotype turned up a few times. This rearrangement joins TRBV29-1 to TRBJ2-7, with 7 bases fitting TRBD1. The J segment lost 2 bases and the V segment lost 4 bases, leaving 5 bases of the junction unmatched. The CDR3 spans 13 residues. Germline CDR1 and CDR2: SQVTM and ANQGSEA. CDR3 DNA sequence: TGCAGCGTTGGCAGGGGGTCCACCTACGAGCAGTACTTC. Protein product: CSVGRGSTYEQYF.

In this sample, this clonotype turned up a few times. The rearrangement links TRBV7-2 to TRBJ1-4, with TRBD1 as a possible D gene (5 bases). The ends were cut back, 5 bases at V and 6 bases at J, with 16 bases in the middle. The germline CDR1 and CDR2 sequences are SGHTA and FQGNSA. The CDR3 consists of 15 residues. In DNA, the CDR3 is TGTGCCAGCAGCCACACCCGGGGACCTCATGAAAAACTGTTTTTT. It codes for CASSHTRGPHEKLFF.

This chain links TRBV7-9 with TRBJ2-4; 7 bases line up with TRBD1. V dropped 4 bases and J dropped 5; count of bases not matched to a gene: 8. The CDR3 sequence is 15 residues long. Germline values: CDR1 SEHNR, CDR2 FQNEAQ (reference sequence). In DNA, the CDR3 is TGTGCCAGCAGCTCACTAGACAGGGAAGAAAACATTCAGTACTTC. It specifies CASSSLDREENIQYF.

This clonotype was detected only a few times. J is TRBJ2-7 and V is TRBV27, with TRBD1 matching 9 bases. V shed 2 bases and J 7 bases; nucleotides not matched to a gene: 9. The CDR3 totals 15 residues. CDR1 is MNHEY and CDR2 is SMNVEV in the germline V gene (reference sequence). This CDR3 is CASSLIWTGAGEQYF. The CDR3 region has the DNA TGTGCCAGCAGTTTAATCTGGACAGGGGCCGGGGAGCAGTACTTC.

This sequence joins TRBV11-3 and TRBJ2-5, with D unclear. Germline V gene data show CDR1 as SGHNT and CDR2 as YENEEA. The CDR3 consists of 14 residues. The V and J ends lost 1 base and 1 base respectively, with 7 bases between them. CDR3 sequence (DNA): TGTGCCAGCAGCTTAGGGCCGGTCCAAGAGACCCAGTACTTC. Translation: CASSLGPVQETQYF.

As for this clonotype: A read error is possible here, since a much larger clone lies one base away. The chain employs TRBV7-2 and TRBJ2-5; TRBD2 aligns across 10 bases. V lost 5 bases to trimming and J lost 11 bases; unmatched junction nucleotides: 20. This CDR3 contains 17 residues. Germline V gives CDR1 SGHTA, CDR2 FQGNSA. CDR3 in DNA: TGTGCCAGCAGCATTTCTAGCGGGGGCCTCTCCTACAATGAGCAGTACTTC. It encodes CASSISSGGLSYNEQYF.

The V and J genes are TRBV7-3 and TRBJ2-7; D remains unclear. The DNA end is more similar to TRBJ2-5, so the J call may be wrong. CDR1 and CDR2 from the germline V gene are SGHTA and FQGTGA. The CDR3 loop spans 12 amino acids. In nucleotides, the CDR3 is TGTGCCAGCAGCCCGCCGGATGGGACCCAGTACTTC. Its translation: CASSPPDGTQYF.

This chain links TRBV7-3 with TRBJ2-3; D gene uncertain. V was shortened by 1 base and J by 8 bases, with 16 bases between the two germline ends. Germline lookup yields CDR1 SGHTA and CDR2 FQGTGA. This CDR3 is 15 amino acids long. The CDR3 nucleotides are TGTGCCAGCAGCTTAAGTGGAGACCCGCCGGGTACGCAGTATTTT. It codes for CASSLSGDPPGTQYF.

There are a few counts of this clonotype. This chain uses TRBV9 with TRBJ2-1, with D uncertain. This CDR3 has 13 residues. The germline gives CDR1 SGDLS, CDR2 YYNGEE. Trimming shortened V by 0 bases and J by 4 bases, and 5 bases separated the two germline ends. Written as DNA, the CDR3 is TGTGCCAGCAGCGTAGAAGATTACAATGAGCAGTTCTTC. This encodes CASSVEDYNEQFF. The variable domain in full, completed from reference TRBV9 and TRBJ2-1, reads DSGVTQTPKHLITATGQRVTLRCSPRSGDLSVYWYQQSLDQGLQFLIQYYNGEERAKGNILERFSAQQFPDLHSELNLSSLELGDSALYFCASSVEDYNEQFFGPGTRLTVL.

The rearrangement links TRBV7-3 to TRBJ1-6, with TRBD1 matching over 8 bases. V was clipped by 0 bases and J by 10 bases; unmatched bases: 5. The CDR3 covers 15 residues. Germline CDR1 is SGHTA and CDR2 is FQGTGA. The DNA for the CDR3 is TGTGCCAGCAGCTTAACGGGACAGGTTGAGTCACCCCTCCACTTT. It specifies CASSLTGQVESPLHF.

The chain combines TRBV27 with TRBJ2-1, with 7 nucleotides matching TRBD2. Per germline, CDR1 MNHEY and CDR2 SMNVEV (reference sequence). The CDR3 is made up of 12 amino acids. V trimming: 8 bases; J trimming: 10 bases; junction bases outside the gene matches: 8. The CDR3 DNA follows: TGTGCCAGCGGGGGGGTGTTTCACGAGCAGTTCTTC. Its translation: CASGGVFHEQFF.

The rearrangement uses TRBV5-1 and TRBJ2-3; 7 bases are shared with TRBD2. CDR1 and CDR2 (germline): SGHRS, YFSETQ. The CDR3 runs to 13 residues. V was clipped by 7 bases and J by 2 bases; unmatched bases: 4. The CDR3 reads CASAGEPTDTQYF. The CDR3 bases are TGCGCCAGCGCGGGAGAACCCACAGATACGCAGTATTTT.

The chain joins TRBV6-1 to TRBJ2-5; D is perhaps TRBD1 (6 bases). CDR1 and CDR2 from the germline V gene are MNHNS and SASEGT. The length of the CDR3 is 13 residues. V was shortened by 11 bases and J by 2 bases, with 15 bases between the two germline ends. CDR3 region: CAGRTGNQETQYF. For the CDR3, the DNA is TGTGCCGGAAGAACAGGGAATCAAGAGACCCAGTACTTC.

The rearrangement uses TRBV20-1 and TRBJ2-3; TRBD1 is a possible D gene (7 bases). This CDR3 is built from 19 residues. The germline gives CDR1 DFQATT, CDR2 SNEGSKA (reference sequence). Between the trimmed V and J ends, which lost 1 base and 0 bases, there was a span of 23 bases. CDR3 sequence (DNA): TGCAGTGCTAGAGCCCGGGGCAGGGGGACTTCGGCTAGCACAGATACGCAGTATTTT. This translates into CSARARGRGTSASTDTQYF.

The J gene is TRBJ2-5, the V gene TRBV5-6, with D hard to call. This CDR3 has 15 amino acids. From germline, CDR1 is SGHDT and CDR2 YYEEEE. V dropped 1 base and J dropped 5 bases, with 15 bases sitting between them. The CDR3 reads CASSLFVVVEETQYF. The CDR3 nucleotides are TGTGCCAGCAGCTTGTTTGTGGTTGTCGAGGAGACCCAGTACTTC. Together with reference TRBV5-6 and TRBJ2-5, the CDR3 gives the full variable domain: DAGVTQSPTHLIKTRGQQVTLRCSPKSGHDTVSWYQQALGQGPQFIFQYYEEEERQRGNFPDRFSGHQFPNYSSELNVNALLLGDSALYLCASSLFVVVEETQYFGPGTRLLVL.

Only one count was recorded for this clonotype. The V and J genes are TRBV6-5 and TRBJ2-7; a weak D match, TRBD2 (5 bases). The last part of the DNA fits TRBJ2-5 better; the J call may be wrong. The V gene's germline CDR1 is MNHEY and CDR2 SVGAGI. This CDR3 contains 14 residues. The CDR3 reads CASSYPGSRETQYF. In nucleotides, the CDR3 is TGTGCCAGCAGTTACCCGGGGAGTAGGGAGACCCAGTACTTC.

CDR3 loop: CASSLSVSPGLAYGELFF. CDR3 nucleotides: TGCGCCAGCAGCCTTTCAGTCTCGCCGGGACTAGCGTACGGGGAGCTGTTTTTT. The rearrangement joins TRBV4-3 to TRBJ2-2; 10 bases match TRBD2. Germline values: CDR1 LGHNA, CDR2 YSLEER. Trimming at V came to 4 bases and at J to 7 bases, leaving 15 bases not matched to a gene. This CDR3 is built from 18 residues.

This clonotype turned up a few times. The rearrangement uses TRBV7-2 and TRBJ2-5; 8 bases fit TRBD2. The CDR3 length is 16 residues. With 2 bases clipped from V and 5 bases from J, the junction kept 10 bases outside the gene matches. CDR1 and CDR2 from the germline V gene are SGHTA and FQGNSA. In DNA, the CDR3 is TGTGCCAGCAGCTTATCAGGCGGGGGGAGTGAGGAGACCCAGTACTTC. Translated: CASSLSGGGSEETQYF.

The table lists this clonotype with a few counts. The rearrangement links TRBV6-2 or TRBV6-3 to TRBJ2-5; 11 positions match TRBD1. With 8 bases clipped from V and 11 bases from J, the junction kept 13 bases outside the gene matches. The CDR3 extends over 14 amino acids. The V gene's germline CDR1 is MNHEY and CDR2 SVGEGT. CDR3 coding DNA: TGTGCCAGCCCCGTAGGGGACAGGGGGACGGAGCAGTACTTC. It yields the protein CASPVGDRGTEQYF.

This chain links TRBV7-9 with TRBJ2-5; no definite D call. Gene TRBJ2-7 matches the end of the DNA better, so the J call may be wrong. This CDR3 contains 11 residues. Germline CDR1 is SEHNR and CDR2 is FQNEAQ (reference sequence). The CDR3 nucleotides are TGTGCCAGCAGCGGGCGGAACGAGCAGTACTTC. Its translation is CASSGRNEQYF.

This rearrangement joins TRBV5-1 to TRBJ2-7; D is uncertain. The germline V gene encodes CDR1 SGHRS and CDR2 YFSETQ. The ends were cut back, 1 base at V and 0 bases at J, with 8 bases in the middle. The CDR3 runs to 14 residues. Here the CDR3 reads CASSLRYSSYEQYF. In DNA, the CDR3 is TGCGCCAGCAGCTTGCGGTACAGCTCCTACGAGCAGTACTTC.

Only a few counts were recorded for this clonotype. The rearrangement joins TRBV5-1 to TRBJ2-1; D possibly matches TRBD1 or TRBD2 (5 bases each). Deletions cut 2 bases from V and 10 bases from J, with 13 bases between. Germline loops: CDR1 SGHRS, CDR2 YFSETQ. This CDR3 spans 13 amino acids. This chain's CDR3 is CASSFSVEGEQFF. CDR3 DNA: TGCGCCAGCAGCTTCTCGGTTGAGGGGGAGCAGTTCTTC.

The V gene is TRBV20-1, the J gene TRBJ2-1; perhaps D is TRBD1 or TRBD2 (6 bases each). CDR3 length: 16 amino acids. Looked up from germline, CDR1 is DFQATT and CDR2 is SNEGSKA (reference sequence). Trimming stripped 0 bases from V and 0 bases from J, with 12 bases between. CDR3 DNA sequence: TGCAGTGCTAGAGATATCGGGGGCGGCTCCTACAATGAGCAGTTCTTC. Amino acids: CSARDIGGGSYNEQFF.